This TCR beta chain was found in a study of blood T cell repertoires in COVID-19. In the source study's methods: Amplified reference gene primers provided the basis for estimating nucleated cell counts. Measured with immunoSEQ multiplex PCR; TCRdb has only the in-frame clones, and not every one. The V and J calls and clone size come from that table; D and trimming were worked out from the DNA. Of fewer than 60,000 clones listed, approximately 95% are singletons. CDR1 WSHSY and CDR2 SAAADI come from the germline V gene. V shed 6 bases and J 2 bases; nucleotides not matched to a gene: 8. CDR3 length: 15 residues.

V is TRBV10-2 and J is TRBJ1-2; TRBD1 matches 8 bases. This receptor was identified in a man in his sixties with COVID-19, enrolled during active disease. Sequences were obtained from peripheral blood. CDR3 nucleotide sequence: TGCGCCAGCAGGGCACCGGGACAGGCGAACTATGGCTACACCTTC. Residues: CASRAPGQANYGYTF.